This T cell receptor (beta chain) was identified in a study of T-cell memory formation after mild COVID-19. Using its own MiXCR run on the 5' RACE reads, TCRdb lists one record per CDR3 protein. The sample records roughly 310,000 distinct CDR3 sequences, roughly 15% being singletons. This CDR3 is built from 15 residues. V shed 4 bases and J shed 0 bases, with 12 bases lying between them. Germline V gene sequence: CDR1 SGHTA, CDR2 FQGTGA. The specimen sequenced was PBMCs or a T cell subset sorted from them (not recorded which). The TCR was taken from a man aged 18 to 30 who had mild COVID-19 (a few samples of this study predate the infection). Cell type and time point are not known. The chain is built from TRBV7-3 and TRBJ2-5, with D unresolved. The DNA for the CDR3 is TGTGCCAGCAGCTCCGGACCCCAGTACCAAGAGACCCAGTACTTC. It encodes CASSSGPQYQETQYF. The full variable domain, completed using reference TRBV7-3 and TRBJ2-5, is GAGVSQTPSNKVTEKGKYVELRCDPISGHTALYWYRQSLGQGPEFLIYFQGTGAADDSGLPNDRFFAVRPEGSVSTLKIQRTERGDSAVYLCASSSGPQYQETQYFGPGTRLLVL.